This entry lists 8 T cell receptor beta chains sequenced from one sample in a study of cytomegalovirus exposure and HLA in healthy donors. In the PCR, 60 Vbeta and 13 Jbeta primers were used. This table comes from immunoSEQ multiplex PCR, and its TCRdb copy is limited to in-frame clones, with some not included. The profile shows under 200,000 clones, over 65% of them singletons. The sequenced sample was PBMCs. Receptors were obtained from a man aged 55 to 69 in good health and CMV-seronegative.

As DNA, the CDR3 is TGCGCCAGCAGCCCGACTAGCGGGGTTCCCAATGAGCAGTTCTTC. It encodes CASSPTSGVPNEQFF. The genes are TRBV5-1 and TRBJ2-1; 11 nucleotides line up with TRBD2. The CDR3 is 15 amino acids. Germline loops: CDR1 SGHRS, CDR2 YFSETQ. V was pared by 4 bases and J by 6 bases, with 6 bases of the junction left unmatched. Full variable domain (missing parts from reference TRBV5-1 and TRBJ2-1): KAGVTQTPRYLIKTRGQQVTLSCSPISGHRSVSWYQQTPGQGLQFLFEYFSETQRNKGNFPGRFSGRQFSNSRSEMNVSTLELGDSALYLCASSPTSGVPNEQFFGPGTRLTVL.

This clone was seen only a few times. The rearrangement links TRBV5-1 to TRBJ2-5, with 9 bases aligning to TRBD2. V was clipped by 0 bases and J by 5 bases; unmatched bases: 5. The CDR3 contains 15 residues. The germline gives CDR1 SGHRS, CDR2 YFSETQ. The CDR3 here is CASSLALAGSETQYF. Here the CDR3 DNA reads TGCGCCAGCAGCTTGGCCCTAGCGGGAAGTGAGACCCAGTACTTC.

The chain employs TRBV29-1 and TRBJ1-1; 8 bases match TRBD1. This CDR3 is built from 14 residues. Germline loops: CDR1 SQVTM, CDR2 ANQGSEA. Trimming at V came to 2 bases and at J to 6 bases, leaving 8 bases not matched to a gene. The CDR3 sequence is CSVEQAGGFSEAFF. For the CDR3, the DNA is TGCAGCGTTGAACAGGCAGGGGGCTTCTCTGAAGCTTTCTTT.

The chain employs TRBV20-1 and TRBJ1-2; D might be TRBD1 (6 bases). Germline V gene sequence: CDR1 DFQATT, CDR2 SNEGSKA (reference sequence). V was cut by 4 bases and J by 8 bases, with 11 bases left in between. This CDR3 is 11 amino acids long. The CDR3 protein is CSATGVGGYTF. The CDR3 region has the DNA TGCAGTGCTACAGGGGTGGGAGGCTACACCTTC.

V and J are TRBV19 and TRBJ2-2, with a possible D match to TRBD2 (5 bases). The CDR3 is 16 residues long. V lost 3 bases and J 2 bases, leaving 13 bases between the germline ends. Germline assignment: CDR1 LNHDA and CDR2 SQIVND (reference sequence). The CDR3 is CASSIPLAGNTGELFF. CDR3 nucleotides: TGTGCCAGTAGTATCCCGCTAGCCGGAAACACCGGGGAGCTGTTTTTT. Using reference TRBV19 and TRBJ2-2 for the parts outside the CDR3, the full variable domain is DGGITQSPKYLFRKEGQNVTLSCEQNLNHDAMYWYRQDPGQGLRLIYYSQIVNDFQKGDIAEGYSVSREKKESFPLTVTSAQKNPTAFYLCASSIPLAGNTGELFFGEGSRLTVL.

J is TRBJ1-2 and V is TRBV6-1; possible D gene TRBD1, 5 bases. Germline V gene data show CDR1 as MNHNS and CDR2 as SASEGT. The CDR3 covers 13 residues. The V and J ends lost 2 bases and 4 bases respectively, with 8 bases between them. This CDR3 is CASSESQAYGYTF. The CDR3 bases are TGTGCCAGCAGTGAATCACAGGCCTATGGCTACACCTTC.

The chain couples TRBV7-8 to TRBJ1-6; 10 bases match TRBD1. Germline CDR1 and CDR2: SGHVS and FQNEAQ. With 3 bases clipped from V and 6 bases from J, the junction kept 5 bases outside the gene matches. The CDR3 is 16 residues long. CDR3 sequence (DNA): TGTGCCAGCAGCTTGACAGGGGGCGCGGTTAATTCACCCCTCCACTTT. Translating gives CASSLTGGAVNSPLHF. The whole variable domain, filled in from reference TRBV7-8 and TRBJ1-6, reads GAGVSQSPRYKVAKRGQDVALRCDPISGHVSLFWYQQALGQGPEFLTYFQNEAQLDKSGLPSDRFFAERPEGSVSTLKIQRTQQEDSAVYLCASSLTGGAVNSPLHFGNGTRLTVT.

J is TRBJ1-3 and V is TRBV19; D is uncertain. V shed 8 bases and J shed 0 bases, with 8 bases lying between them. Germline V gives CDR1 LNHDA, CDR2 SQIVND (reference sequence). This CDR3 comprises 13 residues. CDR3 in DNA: TGTGCCAGTCAATTTAGCTCTGGAAACACCATATATTTT. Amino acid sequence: CASQFSSGNTIYF. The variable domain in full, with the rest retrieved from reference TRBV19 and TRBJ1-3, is DGGITQSPKYLFRKEGQNVTLSCEQNLNHDAMYWYRQDPGQGLRLIYYSQIVNDFQKGDIAEGYSVSREKKESFPLTVTSAQKNPTAFYLCASQFSSGNTIYFGEGSWLTVV.